The 27 T cell receptor beta chains presented below share a single source sample, sequenced in a study of technical replicates of blood from a few donors. Profiling relied on immunoSEQ multiplex PCR, and the TCRdb table lists in-frame clones only, not all of them. The profile covers 100,000 or so clones, with roughly 95% appearing a single time and 0.21% taken by the ten largest. The sequencing input was T cells isolated from PBMCs. Every receptor here comes from a human donor in good health.

This chain joins TRBV7-9 and TRBJ1-5; D call uncertain. Germline V gene data show CDR1 as SEHNR and CDR2 as FQNEAQ (reference sequence). This CDR3 has 15 amino acids. V was pared by 4 bases and J by 2 bases, with 12 bases between. The CDR3 DNA is TGTGCCAGCAGCTCAGGAGGCGGCGGCAATCAGCCCCAGCATTTT. It codes for CASSSGGGGNQPQHF. Filled out from reference TRBV7-9 and TRBJ1-5, the complete variable domain reads DTGVSQNPRHKITKRGQNVTFRCDPISEHNRLYWYRQTLGQGPEFLTYFQNEAQLEKSRLLSDRFSAERPKGSFSTLEIQRTEQGDSAMYLCASSSGGGGNQPQHFGDGTRLSIL.

The CDR3 nucleotides read TGTGCCTGGAGTAAACAGGGGCTCCAGCCCCAGCATTTT. Translated, it gives CAWSKQGLQPQHF. The chain couples TRBV30 to TRBJ1-5; 7 bases line up with TRBD1. With V trimmed by 2 bases and J by 7 bases, 5 bases remained unmatched. In germline, CDR1 is GTSNPN, CDR2 SVGIG (reference sequence). The CDR3 is made up of 13 amino acids. The complete variable domain, with remaining parts taken from reference TRBV30 and TRBJ1-5, reads SQTIHQWPATLVQPVGSPLSLECTVEGTSNPNLYWYRQAAGRGLQLLFYSVGIGQISSEVPQNLSASRPQDRQFILSSKKLLLSDSGFYLCAWSKQGLQPQHFGDGTRLSIL.

The chain is built from TRBV27 and TRBJ1-5; 8 bases agree with TRBD1. The CDR3 has 18 residues. Trimming removed 5 bases from V and 0 bases from J; junction bases left unmatched: 12. Per the germline V gene, CDR1 is MNHEY and CDR2 is SMNVEV (reference sequence). The CDR3: CASSPLGGQAFSNQPQHF. The CDR3 bases are TGTGCCAGCAGTCCCTTAGGGGGACAGGCCTTTAGCAATCAGCCCCAGCATTTT.

This clone occurred once. V and J are TRBV12-5 and TRBJ2-5; 8 nucleotides line up with TRBD1. The CDR3 totals 14 residues. With 6 bases clipped from V and 2 bases from J, the junction kept 5 bases outside the gene matches. Germline V gene data show CDR1 as LGHNT and CDR2 as FRNRAP. CDR3 coding DNA: TGTGCTAGTGGCAGAGGACAGGGACAAGAGACCCAGTACTTC. It is translated as CASGRGQGQETQYF.

V gene TRBV4-1 combines with J gene TRBJ2-3, with 14 bases fitting TRBD2. Germline lookup yields CDR1 MGHRA and CDR2 YSYEKL. V trimming: 4 bases; J trimming: 0 bases; junction bases outside the gene matches: 6. The CDR3 extends over 18 amino acids. The CDR3 DNA reads as TGCGCCAGCAGCCTGGGACTAGCGGGGGCCACTAGCACAGATACGCAGTATTTT. Its protein is CASSLGLAGATSTDTQYF.

The chain links TRBV28 to TRBJ1-5; a possible D gene is TRBD1 (6 bases). Trimming stripped 4 bases from V and 5 bases from J, with 6 bases between. This CDR3 spans 12 amino acids. In germline, CDR1 is MDHEN, CDR2 SYDVKM. In DNA form, the CDR3 reads TGTGCCAGCAGTTCAGGGGATCAGCCCCAGCATTTT. Its protein product is CASSSGDQPQHF.

The chain has TRBV18 and TRBJ2-3, with 11 bases matching TRBD1. Germline values: CDR1 KGHSH, CDR2 LQKENI. The CDR3 loop spans 15 amino acids. Trimming cost V 3 bases and J 4 bases; bases outside gene matches: 3. The CDR3 DNA follows: TGTGCCAGCTCACCTCAGGGACAGGGGGCAGATACGCAGTATTTT. Encoded protein: CASSPQGQGADTQYF.

The V call is TRBV27, the J call TRBJ2-1; possibly TRBD2 for D (6 bases). V dropped 0 bases and J dropped 7 bases, with 19 bases sitting between them. Germline CDR1 is MNHEY and CDR2 is SMNVEV (reference sequence). This CDR3 has 17 residues. The CDR3 DNA is TGTGCCAGCAGTTTATCACTAAGGAGGGGTATTTTGAATGAGCAGTTCTTC. Protein: CASSLSLRRGILNEQFF.

The rearrangement joins TRBV6-6 to TRBJ1-4; 7 bases are a match to TRBD1. Germline CDR1 is MNHNY and CDR2 is SVGAGI (reference sequence). J lost 4 bases, V lost 5 bases, and 7 bases had no gene match. The CDR3 has 15 residues. CDR3 region: CASSRPGQFNEKLFF. CDR3 sequence (DNA): TGTGCCAGCAGTCGACCGGGACAGTTTAATGAAAAACTGTTTTTT.

CDR3 loop: CASSFQSGGETQYF. For the CDR3, the DNA is TGCGCCAGCAGCTTTCAATCAGGGGGTGAGACCCAGTACTTC. The chain links TRBV5-1 to TRBJ2-5; 7 bases are shared with TRBD1. Per the germline V gene, CDR1 is SGHRS and CDR2 is YFSETQ. V trimming: 2 bases; J trimming: 5 bases; junction bases outside the gene matches: 6. The CDR3 covers 14 residues.

The V call is TRBV28, the J call TRBJ2-3, with D maybe TRBD2 (6 bases). CDR1 and CDR2 from the germline V gene are MDHEN and SYDVKM. The CDR3 has 18 amino acids. The ends were cut back, 2 bases at V and 2 bases at J, with 20 bases in the middle. CDR3 nucleotides: TGTGCCAGCAGTTTAGCTCTCCCAATTAGCGGTCTCACAGATACGCAGTATTTT. Translation gives CASSLALPISGLTDTQYF.

The chain has TRBV7-6 and TRBJ2-1; 7 bases are shared with TRBD1. The length of the CDR3 is 17 residues. Trimming took 5 bases from V and 3 from J; bases not matched to a gene: 13. Germline assignment: CDR1 SGHVS and CDR2 FNYEAQ. CDR3 amino acids: CASSRNGVQGFYNEQFF. The CDR3 DNA reads TGTGCCAGCAGCCGAAACGGTGTACAGGGGTTCTACAATGAGCAGTTCTTC.

The V and J genes are TRBV5-5 and TRBJ1-2, with TRBD1 identical over 8 bases. Germline V CDR1 and CDR2: SGHKS, YYEKEE (reference sequence). The J segment lost 2 bases and the V segment lost 4 bases, leaving 4 bases of the junction unmatched. The CDR3 runs 14 residues. The CDR3, as DNA: TGTGCCAGCAGCGGCCGGACAGGGAACTATGGCTACACCTTC. It is translated as CASSGRTGNYGYTF.

The chain joins TRBV19 to TRBJ2-2, with D maybe TRBD2 (5 bases). The V and J ends lost 6 bases and 4 bases respectively, with 12 bases between them. The CDR3 length is 14 residues. Germline V gene data show CDR1 as LNHDA and CDR2 as SQIVND (reference sequence). This chain's CDR3 is CASRPRGFTGELFF. CDR3 coding DNA: TGTGCCAGTAGACCCCGAGGGTTCACCGGGGAGCTGTTTTTT.

The rearrangement uses TRBV11-2 and TRBJ1-5; no clear D gene. CDR1 is SGHAT and CDR2 is FQNNGV in the germline V gene. This CDR3 is built from 13 residues. The V and J ends lost 2 bases and 6 bases respectively, with 8 bases between them. The CDR3 coding sequence is TGTGCCAGCAGCTTATTTCTTCGTCAGCCCCAGCATTTT. It is translated as CASSLFLRQPQHF.

The gene calls are TRBV10-3 and TRBJ2-7, with 14 bases aligning to TRBD2. CDR3 length: 16 residues. CDR1 is ENHRY and CDR2 is SYGVKD in the germline V gene. Trimming cost V 0 bases and J 6 bases; bases outside gene matches: 4. The CDR3 coding sequence is TGTGCCATCAGTGAGTCGGCGGGACTAGCGGGGGTCGAGCAGTACTTC. Protein product: CAISESAGLAGVEQYF.

V gene TRBV2 combines with J gene TRBJ2-7; D possibly corresponds to TRBD2 (5 bases). CDR3 length: 13 residues. Germline V gives CDR1 SNHLY, CDR2 FYNNEI. V lost 7 bases and J 7 bases, leaving 17 bases between the germline ends. This CDR3 is CASTLGARGEQYF. The CDR3 DNA reads as TGTGCCAGCACGCTAGGAGCCCGCGGGGAGCAGTACTTC.

The chain employs TRBV9 and TRBJ1-6, with a tentative D call TRBD1 (5 bases). Trimming took 4 bases from V and 3 from J, leaving 11 bases between them. The CDR3 has 15 amino acids. The germline CDR1 and CDR2 sequences are SGDLS and YYNGEE. CDR3 coding DNA: TGTGCCAGCAGCCCCACACAGGACTATAATTCACCCCTCCACTTT. This gives the protein CASSPTQDYNSPLHF.

The V call is TRBV28, the J call TRBJ2-1; 11 nucleotides match TRBD2. This CDR3 region has 18 residues. Germline V gene data show CDR1 as MDHEN and CDR2 as SYDVKM. J was trimmed by 0 bases and V by 3 bases; bases with no gene match: 7. CDR3 residues: CASSFPLAGGSSYNEQFF. CDR3 sequence (DNA): TGTGCCAGCAGTTTTCCCCTAGCGGGAGGTTCCTCCTACAATGAGCAGTTCTTC. Using reference TRBV28 and TRBJ2-1 for the parts outside the CDR3, the full variable domain is DVKVTQSSRYLVKRTGEKVFLECVQDMDHENMFWYRQDPGLGLRLIYFSYDVKMKEKGDIPEGYSVSREKKERFSLILESASTNQTSMYLCASSFPLAGGSSYNEQFFGPGTRLTVL.

The genes are TRBV6-4 and TRBJ2-1; D gene unclear. In germline, CDR1 is MRHNA, CDR2 SNTAGT. Between the trimmed V and J ends, which lost 9 bases and 0 bases, there was a span of 12 bases. The CDR3 totals 14 residues. CDR3: CARAWFRSYNEQFF. As DNA, the CDR3 is TGTGCCAGAGCATGGTTTCGCTCCTACAATGAGCAGTTCTTC.

This chain connects TRBV6-5 to TRBJ1-2; unclear D gene. This CDR3 is built from 13 residues. The germline V and J ends were trimmed by 6 bases and 4 bases, with 12 bases remaining between them. Germline loops: CDR1 MNHEY, CDR2 SVGAGI. The CDR3, as DNA: TGTGCCAGCAGGCGAGGCTCCCGCTATGGCTACACCTTC. As protein: CASRRGSRYGYTF.

The genes are TRBV7-9 and TRBJ1-5; perhaps TRBD1 as D (5 bases). V lost 2 bases and J lost 5, with 7 bases in between. There are 13 residues in the CDR3. Germline loops: CDR1 SEHNR, CDR2 FQNEAQ (reference sequence). The CDR3 protein is CASSLWGDQPQHF. Here the CDR3 DNA reads TGTGCCAGCAGCTTATGGGGGGATCAGCCCCAGCATTTT.

V and J are TRBV6-6 and TRBJ1-3; D not certain. With 7 bases removed from V and 8 bases from J, the gap between germline ends came to 15 bases. Germline CDR1 and CDR2: MNHNY and SVGAGI (reference sequence). The CDR3 is 13 amino acids. CDR3 in amino acids: CASTWSVIDTIYF. In DNA form, the CDR3 reads TGTGCCAGCACTTGGAGTGTGATAGACACCATATATTTT.

Remarks on this clone: The same CDR3 arises from other DNA sequences in this sample as well. The CDR3 reads CASSVGPRETQYF. The CDR3 DNA follows: TGTGCCAGTAGCGTGGGGCCTCGAGAGACCCAGTACTTC. The chain has TRBV14 and TRBJ2-5; D tentatively fits TRBD1 or TRBD2 (5 bases each). CDR1 is SGHDN and CDR2 is FVKESK in the germline V gene. V lost 9 bases to trimming and J lost 4 bases, with 15 bases between them. CDR3 length: 13 residues.

This clone was detected once. V and J are TRBV30 and TRBJ1-5; D unresolved. The CDR3 has 13 residues. Per the germline V gene, CDR1 is GTSNPN and CDR2 is SVGIG (reference sequence). Trimming pared 1 base from V and 4 bases from J, leaving 8 bases between. The CDR3 region is CAWSGTTNQPQHF. The CDR3 nucleotides read TGTGCCTGGAGTGGAACAACAAATCAGCCCCAGCATTTT.

V gene TRBV6-5 combines with J gene TRBJ1-2; D ambiguous. With 4 bases removed from V and 4 bases from J, the gap between germline ends came to 13 bases. Germline V gene data show CDR1 as MNHEY and CDR2 as SVGAGI. The CDR3 consists of 14 residues. CDR3 DNA: TGTGCCAGCAGTTTCGAGGGAGCCTTCTATGGCTACACCTTC. Translating it yields CASSFEGAFYGYTF.

The chain joins TRBV27 to TRBJ2-7; TRBD1 matches at 10 bases. The V gene's germline CDR1 is MNHEY and CDR2 SMNVEV (reference sequence). Germline trimming cut 3 bases from V and 0 bases from J; bases unmatched to any gene: 11. This CDR3 has 18 amino acids. The CDR3 here is CASSLTGGAPYSSYEQYF. CDR3 bases: TGTGCCAGCAGTTTGACAGGGGGCGCCCCCTATAGCTCCTACGAGCAGTACTTC.